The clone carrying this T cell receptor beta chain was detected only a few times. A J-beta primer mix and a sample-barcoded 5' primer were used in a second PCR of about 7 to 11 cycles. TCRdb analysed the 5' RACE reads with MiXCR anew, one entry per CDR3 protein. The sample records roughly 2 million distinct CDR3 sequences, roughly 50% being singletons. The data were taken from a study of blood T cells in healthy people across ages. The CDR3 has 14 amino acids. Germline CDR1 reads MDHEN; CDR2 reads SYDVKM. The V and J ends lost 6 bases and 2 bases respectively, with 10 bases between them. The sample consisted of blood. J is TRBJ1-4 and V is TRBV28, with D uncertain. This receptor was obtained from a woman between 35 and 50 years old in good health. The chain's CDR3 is CASSQTGTNEKLFF. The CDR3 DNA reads TGTGCCAGCAGCCAGACGGGGACTAATGAAAAACTGTTTTTT.